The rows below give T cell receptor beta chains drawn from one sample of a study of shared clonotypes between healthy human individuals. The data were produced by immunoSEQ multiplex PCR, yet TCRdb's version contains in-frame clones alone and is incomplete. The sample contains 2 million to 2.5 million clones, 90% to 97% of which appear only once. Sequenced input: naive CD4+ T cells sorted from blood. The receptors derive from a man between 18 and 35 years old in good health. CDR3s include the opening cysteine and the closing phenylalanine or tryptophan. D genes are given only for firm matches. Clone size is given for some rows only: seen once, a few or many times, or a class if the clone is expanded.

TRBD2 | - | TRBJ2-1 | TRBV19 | TGTGCCAGTAGCCGACCGGGACTAGGGTTCAATGAGCAGTTCTTC | CASSRPGLGFNEQFF
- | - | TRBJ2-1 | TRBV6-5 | TGTGCCAGCAGTTACTCTGGCGGAAGCTCCTACAATGAGCAGTTCTTC | CASSYSGGSSYNEQFF
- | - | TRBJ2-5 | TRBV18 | TGTGCCAGCTCGCTGAAGGAGGAGACCCAGTACTTC | CASSLKEETQYF
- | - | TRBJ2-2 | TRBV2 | TGTGCCAGCAGTAAGATTGGCGGGGAGCTGTTTTTT | CASSKIGGELFF
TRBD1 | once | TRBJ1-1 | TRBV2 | TGTGCCAGCAGTACACCCCACATCGACAGGGGAGCTTTCTTT | CASSTPHIDRGAFF
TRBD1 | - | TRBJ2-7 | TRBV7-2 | TGTGCCAGCAGCCCGAAGAAAGGGACAGGGGATTCCTACGAGCAGTACTTC | CASSPKKGTGDSYEQYF
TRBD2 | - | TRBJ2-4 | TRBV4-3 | TGCGCCAGCAGCCAAGATTTCAGCGGGAGCGATCTAGCCAAAAACATTCAGTACTTC | CASSQDFSGSDLAKNIQYF
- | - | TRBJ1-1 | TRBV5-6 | TGTGCCAGCAGCTTGTTGGAGGCTGAAGCTTTCTTT | CASSLLEAEAFF
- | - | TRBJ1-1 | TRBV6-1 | TGTGCCAGCAGTGAATTTGGGGCGTCCAACACTGAAGCTTTCTTT | CASSEFGASNTEAFF
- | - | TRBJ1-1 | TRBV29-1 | TGCAGCGCCGGACGGCAGAACACTGAAGCTTTCTTT | CSAGRQNTEAFF
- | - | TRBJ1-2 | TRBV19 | TGTGCCAGTAGTATGGGCAGGGGACGTTATGGCTACACCTTC | CASSMGRGRYGYTF
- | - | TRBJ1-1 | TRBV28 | TGTGCCAGCAACGTAGACGCAGGCGGAGCTTTCTTT | CASNVDAGGAFF
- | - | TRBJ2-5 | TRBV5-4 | TGTGCCAGCAGCTTGGCCGGTACTCAAGAGACCCAGTACTTC | CASSLAGTQETQYF
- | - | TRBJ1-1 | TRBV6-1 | TGTGCCAGCAGTGCACCGGGGGGCAGGACTGAAGCTTTCTTT | CASSAPGGRTEAFF
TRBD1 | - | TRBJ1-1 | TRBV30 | TGTGCCTCGACAGGGAAAAACCCTTTTACCACTGAAGCTTTCTTT | CASTGKNPFTTEAFF
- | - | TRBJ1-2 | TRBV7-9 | TGTGCCAGCAGCCCCACCGGGACGGGGCCGTTGGGCTACACCTTC | CASSPTGTGPLGYTF
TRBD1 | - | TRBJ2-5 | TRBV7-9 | TGTGCCAGCAGCCCCGGACAGGGGATGGAGACCCAGTACTTC | CASSPGQGMETQYF
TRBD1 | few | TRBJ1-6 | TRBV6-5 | TGTGCCAGCAGTCCTGGACAGGGGAATTCACCCCTCCACTTT | CASSPGQGNSPLHF
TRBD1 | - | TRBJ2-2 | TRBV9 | TGTGCCAGCAGCGACGGGACAGGGATCGGGGAGCTGTTTTTT | CASSDGTGIGELFF
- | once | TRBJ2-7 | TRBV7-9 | TGTGCCAGCAGCCGTAGGTTAGGCGAGCAGTACTTC | CASSRRLGEQYF
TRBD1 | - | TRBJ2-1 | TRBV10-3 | TGTGCCATCGCGCCCGGGACAGGGGGTAAGAATGAGCAGTTCTTC | CAIAPGTGGKNEQFF
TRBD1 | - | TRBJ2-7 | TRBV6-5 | TGTGCCAGCAGTTACGCGGGGACAGGACCCTACGAGCAGTACTTC | CASSYAGTGPYEQYF
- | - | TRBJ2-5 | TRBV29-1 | TGCAGCGTTGAAGGGGGCGGAGAGACCCAGTACTTC | CSVEGGGETQYF
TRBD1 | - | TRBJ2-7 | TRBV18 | TGTGCCAGCTCAGTGACGGGACAGGGGACCTACGAGCAGTACTTC | CASSVTGQGTYEQYF
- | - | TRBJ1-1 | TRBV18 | TGTGCCAGCTCATCCAGGGAATACACTGAAGCTTTCTTT | CASSSREYTEAFF
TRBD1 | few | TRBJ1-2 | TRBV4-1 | TGCGCCAGCAGCCAGGGACAGGGTACCTTTGGCTACACCTTC | CASSQGQGTFGYTF
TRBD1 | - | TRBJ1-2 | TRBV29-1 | TGCAGCGTTGGACAGGGAGGTGGCTACACCTTC | CSVGQGGGYTF
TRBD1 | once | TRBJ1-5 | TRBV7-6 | TGTGCCAGCAGCTTAGAAACACGACAGGGGGCGTCCGCCGTCACCAATCAGCCCCAGCATTTT | CASSLETRQGASAVTNQPQHF
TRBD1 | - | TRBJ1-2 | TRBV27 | TGTGCCAGCACTACAGGGGAGGGCTACACCTTC | CASTTGEGYTF
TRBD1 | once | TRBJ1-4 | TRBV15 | TGTGCCACCCAACAGGGGGTCAGCGAAAAACTGTTTTTT | CATQQGVSEKLFF
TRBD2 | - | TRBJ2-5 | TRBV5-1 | TGCGCCAGCAGCCCAACTAGCGCATGGGAGACCCAGTACTTC | CASSPTSAWETQYF
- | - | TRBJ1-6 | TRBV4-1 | TGCGCCAGCAGCCAAGCGTCTACAGGGCATCTTCTTAATTCACCCCTCCACTTT | CASSQASTGHLLNSPLHF
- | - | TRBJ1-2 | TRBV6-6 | TGTGCCAGCAGCCCCGGGGGGACAACCTACTATGGCTACACCTTC | CASSPGGTTYYGYTF
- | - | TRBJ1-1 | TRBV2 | TGTGCCAGCAGTCAGACGAACACTGAAGCTTTCTTT | CASSQTNTEAFF
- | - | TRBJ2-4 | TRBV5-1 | TGCGCCAGCAGCTTGTTGACTGCCAAAAACATTCAGTACTTC | CASSLLTAKNIQYF
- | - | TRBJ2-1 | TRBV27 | TGTGCCAGCAGTTTGGCCAGCTATAGTATATCGGAGCAGTTCTTC | CASSLASYSISEQFF
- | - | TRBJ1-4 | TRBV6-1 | TGTGCCAGCAGTGAATCATGGGCTAATGAAAAACTGTTTTTT | CASSESWANEKLFF
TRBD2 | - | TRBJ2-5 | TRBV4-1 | TGCGCCAGCAGCCGGGGGACTAGTGGGGCCCAAGAGACCCAGTACTTC | CASSRGTSGAQETQYF
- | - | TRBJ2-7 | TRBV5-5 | TGTGCCAGCAGCTTGGTGGACAGCTTTTACTCCTACGAGCAGTACTTC | CASSLVDSFYSYEQYF
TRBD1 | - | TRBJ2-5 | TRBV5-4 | TGTGCCAGCAGCGCTTCCACAGGGGGCCGGGAGACCCAGTACTTC | CASSASTGGRETQYF
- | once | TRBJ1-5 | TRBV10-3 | TGTGCCATCAGTGAGTCTAGGTCACTAAGCAATCAGCCCCAGCATTTT | CAISESRSLSNQPQHF
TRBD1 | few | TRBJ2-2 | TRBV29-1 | TGCAGTACTACCGGGACAGGGAAAGACACCGGGGAGCTGTTTTTT | CSTTGTGKDTGELFF
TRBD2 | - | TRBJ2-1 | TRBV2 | TGTGCCAGCAGGGCCGCTAGCGGGGGGGCGAATGAGCAGTTCTTC | CASRAASGGANEQFF
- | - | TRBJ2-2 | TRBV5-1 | TGCGCCAGCATACTTACTCCGAACACCGGGGAGCTGTTTTTT | CASILTPNTGELFF
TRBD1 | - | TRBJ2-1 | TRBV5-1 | TGCGCCAGCAGCTTTGGACAGGAACGATACAATGAGCAGTTCTTC | CASSFGQERYNEQFF
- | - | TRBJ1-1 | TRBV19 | TGTGCCAGTAAGGCCCAGACTGGGAGCACTGAAGCTTTCTTT | CASKAQTGSTEAFF
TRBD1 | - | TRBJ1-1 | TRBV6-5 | TGTGCCAGCAGCCCCGGACAGGGCTACACTGAAGCTTTCTTT | CASSPGQGYTEAFF
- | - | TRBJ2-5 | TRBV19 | TGTGCCAGCCAGAGCCAGGGACAAGAGACCCAGTACTTC | CASQSQGQETQYF